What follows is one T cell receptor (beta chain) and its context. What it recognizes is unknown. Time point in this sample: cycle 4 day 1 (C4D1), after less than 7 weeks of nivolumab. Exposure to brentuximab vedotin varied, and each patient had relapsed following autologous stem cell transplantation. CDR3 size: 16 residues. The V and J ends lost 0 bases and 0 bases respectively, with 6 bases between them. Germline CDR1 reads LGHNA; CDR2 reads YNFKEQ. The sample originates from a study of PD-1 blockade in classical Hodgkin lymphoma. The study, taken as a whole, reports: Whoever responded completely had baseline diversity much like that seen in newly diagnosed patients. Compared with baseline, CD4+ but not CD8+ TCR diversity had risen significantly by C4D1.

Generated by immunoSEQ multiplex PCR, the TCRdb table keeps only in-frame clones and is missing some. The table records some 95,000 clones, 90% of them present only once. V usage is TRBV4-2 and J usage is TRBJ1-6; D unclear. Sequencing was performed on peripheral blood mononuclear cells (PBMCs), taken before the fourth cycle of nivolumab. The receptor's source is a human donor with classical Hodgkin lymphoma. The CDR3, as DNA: TGTGCCAGCAGCCAAGAGGATAGCTCCTATAATTCACCCCTCCACTTT. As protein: CASSQEDSSYNSPLHF.